This T cell receptor (beta chain) was captured by sequencing in a study of metastatic and nonmetastatic thyroid tumors. Background on the study: Both malignant and benign thyroid patients supplied peripheral blood and tumor or nodule tissue samples, across which the repertoires of these patients were then compared.

Study observations and caveats: Malignant thyroid tumors reportedly had TCR beta diversity that was significantly higher than in benign nodules, in blood and tumor.

Original processing notes: Clinicopathological groups supplied CDR3 differences that were used to build a distant-metastasis classifier for papillary thyroid cancer. TCRdb re-analyzed the PCR reads through MiXCR. These V and J calls originate from TCRdb's pipeline instead of the authors' own analysis. The table lists 60,000 to 85,000 clones, around 18% of them singletons. This clone was recorded many times. Its target is unknown. Germline CDR1 is MNHNS and CDR2 is SASEGT. V dropped 0 bases and J dropped 4 bases, with 13 bases sitting between them. The CDR3 contains 16 residues. All patients were untreated before thyroid surgery.

Sequenced material: blood. The source of this sequence is a female donor with papillary thyroid cancer or a benign thyroid nodule (not recorded which). Some clones in this sample may be carry-over from other donors' samples. The genes are TRBV6-1 and TRBJ2-1, with D perhaps TRBD2 (6 bases). The CDR3 loop reads CASSEAYGTGYNEQFF. The CDR3 coding sequence is TGTGCCAGCAGTGAAGCGTACGGGACTGGGTACAATGAGCAGTTCTTC.